The present entry profiles one TCR beta chain with its context. Its antigen is not yet known. No much larger clone exists at a distance of one base, and base qualities are not known. Here V drops 5 bases and J drops 6 bases, and the junction holds 8 bases not matched to any gene. The CDR3 covers 15 residues, taking in both the cysteine and the phenylalanine. Kept here is only the CDR3 DNA, which spans 45 bases and is read in frame from base 1. From the germline V gene, CDR1 is SGHVS and CDR2 is FQNEAQ. This sample is part of a study of blood T cells in healthy people across ages (dated by TCRdb to between 2014 and 2017). About the study as a whole: Template switching captured roughly one uniquely barcoded TCR beta cDNA molecule per two T cells in model experiments. To track age-related changes in TCR beta repertoire diversity, the study relied on deep sequencing normalized with unique cDNA molecular identifiers. The donors were divided into four age groups: young (average approximately 15 years), middle-aged (almost 40), aged (62) and long-lived (roughly 86). To avoid experimental bias, donors of different ages were randomly spread across the sequencing lanes. The study analyzed two additional independent replicas of 1 million unique cDNA reads from the same blood draw for two donors, one aged 18 to 30 and one aged 80 or older. Here is what the overall study found, with its caveats: Estimates of total diversity based on one million sequenced T cells were considered lower bounds and underestimates. There was a strong correlation between observed TCR beta diversity and the percentage of naive T cells measured by flow cytometry. Compared with the aged group, the long-lived group had more naive CD4+ T cells, fewer expanded clones and increased TCR diversity, a pattern suggesting age selection. Conclusive comparison of naive and antigen-experienced compartments was prevented by the profiling of bulk unsorted PBMCs. As age increased, observed TCR beta diversity per million T cells dropped in a roughly linear way, and a significant reduction was already evident by age 40. Because the CMV infection status of the donors was unknown, age-related changes in expanded clonotypes may potentially have been confounded.

Systemically healthy Caucasian individuals from Russia, 39 in total and aged about 6 to 100 years, were included as donors. Ten milliliters of peripheral blood were drawn from each donor into EDTA-treated Vacutainer tubes. Ficoll-Paque density-gradient centrifugation was used to isolate PBMCs, with at least 6.5 million per sample. Total RNA, at least 6 micrograms per sample, was extracted from PBMCs with Trizol reagent. For every donor, flow cytometry on a PBMC aliquot measured the percentage of naive CD45RAhigh/CD27high T cells. The library was generated by 5' RACE. Sequencer: Illumina HiSeq 2500. A second about 7 to 11 cycle PCR used a sample-barcoded 5' primer and a J-beta primer mix. A unique molecular identifier was introduced onto each TCR beta cDNA molecule by a template-switch 5' adaptor carrying 12 random nucleotides. Each sample yielded at least 3 million CDR3-containing paired-end reads. The Mint cDNA synthesis kit, primed by a TRBC-specific oligonucleotide, was used to synthesize first-strand cDNA from all RNA. Following uracil-DNA glycosylase treatment, all cDNA underwent a first 18-cycle PCR with the universal primers M1SS and BC2_uni_R. Processing in the source paper ran as follows. For normalization, 1 million high-quality reads, each with a distinct molecular identifier, were randomly selected from each sample. Reads with shared molecular identifiers were discarded instead of being binned into consensus sequences. MiTCR, run with a Q25 quality threshold and the strictest error-elimination algorithm, handled CDR3 identification, clonotype clustering and error correction. A nonparametric unseen species model using Euler transformation provided a lower-bound estimate of total TCR beta diversity. The public reads were quality trimmed at Q25 with fastp and then assembled into clones with MiXCR by TCRdb, keeping productive beta chains. Identical CDR3 protein sequences are pooled into one entry, listed with their most common genes and DNA. The V and J calls here are based on TCRdb, not the publication. The sample includes about 400,000 distinct CDR3 sequences, with about 55% observed a single time. Around 53% of the sample goes to the ten largest clones.

Rearrangement joined TRBV7-8 to TRBJ2-7; 12 bases in between match TRBD2. The sequence derives from a man aged 55 to 70 in good health. Sequenced input: blood. The nucleotides are TGTGCCAGCAGCCCCTGGACTAGCGGGAAGGGCGAGCAGTACTTC. It is translated as CASSPWTSGKGEQYF.